This TCR beta chain was retrieved from a study of shared clonotypes between healthy human individuals. Turning to the study itself: Every donor yielded three CD4 naive, three CD4 memory, two CD8 naive and one CD8 memory plate.

The V gene's germline CDR1 is SGHRS and CDR2 YFSETQ. The CDR3 extends over 13 amino acids. Trimming took 5 bases from V and 2 from J, leaving 5 bases between them. The donors were all Caucasian adults (living in Nashville, Tennessee). This clone is a singleton in its sample. Its antigen is not known. Method: immunoSEQ multiplex PCR; TCRdb's copy keeps in-frame clones and lacks some. The sample consists of millions of clones, approximately 90% of them appearing once. Study results and caveats: Generally, naive subsets (rather than memory subsets) showed larger estimated richness.

The V call is TRBV5-1, the J call TRBJ2-6; no reliable D call. This TCR derives from a young man in good health. Sequencing was carried out using naive CD4+ T cells sorted from blood. The subset denotes: CD45RA+ positively selected. This CDR3 is CASSIAGANVLTF. CDR3 DNA: TGCGCCAGCAGTATCGCTGGGGCCAACGTCCTGACTTTC.